A single T cell receptor (beta chain) is shown here with its context. Measured with immunoSEQ multiplex PCR; TCRdb has only the in-frame clones, and not every one. The data show some 390,000 clones, approximately 89% seen once. This sample is part of a study of blood T cell repertoires in COVID-19. Study-level background: T cells, B-cell-depleted T cells, or PBMCs supplied cDNA or gDNA.

Seattle participants joined during active infection and were tracked over time. The CDR3 consists of 16 residues. V lost 5 bases, J lost 5 bases, and 13 bases stayed unmatched. Germline CDR1 is PRHDT and CDR2 is FYEKMQ (reference sequence). Source material: peripheral blood. This receptor was obtained from a woman aged 55-70 years with COVID-19, enrolled during active disease. The genes are TRBV13 and TRBJ2-7; 9 positions agree with TRBD1. CDR3 nucleotides: TGTGCCAGCAGCCGGGGGGACCTGGGACAGGGCGACGAGCAGTACTTC. As protein: CASSRGDLGQGDEQYF.